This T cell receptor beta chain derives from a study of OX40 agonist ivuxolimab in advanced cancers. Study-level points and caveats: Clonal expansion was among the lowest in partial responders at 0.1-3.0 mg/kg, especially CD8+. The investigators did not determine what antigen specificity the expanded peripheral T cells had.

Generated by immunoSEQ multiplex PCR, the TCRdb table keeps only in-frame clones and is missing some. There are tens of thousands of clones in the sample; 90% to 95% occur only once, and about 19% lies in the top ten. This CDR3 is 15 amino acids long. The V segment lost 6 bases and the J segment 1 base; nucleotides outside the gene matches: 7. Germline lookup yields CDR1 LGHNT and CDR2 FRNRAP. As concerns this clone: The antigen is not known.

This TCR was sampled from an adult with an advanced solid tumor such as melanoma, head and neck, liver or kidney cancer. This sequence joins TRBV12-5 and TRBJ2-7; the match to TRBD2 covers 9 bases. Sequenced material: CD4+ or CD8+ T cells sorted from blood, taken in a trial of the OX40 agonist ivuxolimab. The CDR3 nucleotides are TGTGCTAGTGGCCTGGGACTAGCCCTATCCTACGAGCAGTACTTC. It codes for CASGLGLALSYEQYF.